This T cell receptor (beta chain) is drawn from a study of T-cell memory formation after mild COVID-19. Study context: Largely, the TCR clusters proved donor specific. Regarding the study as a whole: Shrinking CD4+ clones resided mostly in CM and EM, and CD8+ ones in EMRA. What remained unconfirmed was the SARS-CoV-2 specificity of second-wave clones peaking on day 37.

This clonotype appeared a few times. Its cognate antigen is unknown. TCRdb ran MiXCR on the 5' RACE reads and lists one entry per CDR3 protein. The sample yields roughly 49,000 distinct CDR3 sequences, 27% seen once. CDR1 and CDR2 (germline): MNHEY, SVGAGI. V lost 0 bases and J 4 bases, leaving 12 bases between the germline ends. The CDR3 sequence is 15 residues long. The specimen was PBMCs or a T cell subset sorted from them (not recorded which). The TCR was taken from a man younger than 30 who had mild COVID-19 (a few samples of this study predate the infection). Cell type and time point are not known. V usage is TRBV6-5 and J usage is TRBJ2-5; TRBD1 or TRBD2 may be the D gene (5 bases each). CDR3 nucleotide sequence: TGTGCCAGCAGTTACTCTGTCAGGGACGGAGAGACCCAGTACTTC. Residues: CASSYSVRDGETQYF.